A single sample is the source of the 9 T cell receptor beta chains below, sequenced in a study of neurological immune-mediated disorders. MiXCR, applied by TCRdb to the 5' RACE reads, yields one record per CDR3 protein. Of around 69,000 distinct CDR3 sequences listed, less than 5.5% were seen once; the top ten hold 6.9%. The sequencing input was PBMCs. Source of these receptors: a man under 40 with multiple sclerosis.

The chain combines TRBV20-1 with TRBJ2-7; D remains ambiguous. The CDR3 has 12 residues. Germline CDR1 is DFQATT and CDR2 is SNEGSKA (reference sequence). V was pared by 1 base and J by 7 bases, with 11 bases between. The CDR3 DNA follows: TGCAGTGCTAGAGGAAACACAGAGGAGCAGTACTTC. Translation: CSARGNTEEQYF.

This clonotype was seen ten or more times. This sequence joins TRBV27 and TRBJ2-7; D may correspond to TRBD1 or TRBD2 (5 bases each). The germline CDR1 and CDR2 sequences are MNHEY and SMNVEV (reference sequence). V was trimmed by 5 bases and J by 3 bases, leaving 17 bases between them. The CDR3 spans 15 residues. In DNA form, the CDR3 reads TGTGCCAGCAGTAGAACCGGGACGGGATACTACGAGCAGTACTTC. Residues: CASSRTGTGYYEQYF.

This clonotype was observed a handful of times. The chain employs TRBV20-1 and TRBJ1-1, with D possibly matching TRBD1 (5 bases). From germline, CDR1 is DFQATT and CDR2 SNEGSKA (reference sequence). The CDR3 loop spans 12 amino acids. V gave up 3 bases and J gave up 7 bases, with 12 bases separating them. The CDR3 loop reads CSASPRRGEAFF. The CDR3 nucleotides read TGCAGTGCTAGCCCCCGTAGGGGTGAAGCTTTCTTT.

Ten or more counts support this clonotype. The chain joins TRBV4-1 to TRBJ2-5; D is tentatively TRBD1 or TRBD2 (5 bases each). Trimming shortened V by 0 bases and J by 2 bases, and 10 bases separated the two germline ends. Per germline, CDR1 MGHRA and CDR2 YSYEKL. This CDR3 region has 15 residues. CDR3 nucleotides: TGCGCCAGCAGCCAAGATCCGGGACGGCAAGAGACCCAGTACTTC. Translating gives CASSQDPGRQETQYF.

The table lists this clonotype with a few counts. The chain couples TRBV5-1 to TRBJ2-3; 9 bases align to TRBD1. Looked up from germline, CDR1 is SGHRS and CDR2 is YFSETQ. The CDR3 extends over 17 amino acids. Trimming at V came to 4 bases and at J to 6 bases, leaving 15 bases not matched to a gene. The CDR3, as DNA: TGCGCCAGCAGCCCGTTACCTCCGGGACAGGGTGGGGATACGCAGTATTTT. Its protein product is CASSPLPPGQGGDTQYF. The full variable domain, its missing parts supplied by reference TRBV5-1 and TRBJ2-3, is KAGVTQTPRYLIKTRGQQVTLSCSPISGHRSVSWYQQTPGQGLQFLFEYFSETQRNKGNFPGRFSGRQFSNSRSEMNVSTLELGDSALYLCASSPLPPGQGGDTQYFGPGTRLTVL.

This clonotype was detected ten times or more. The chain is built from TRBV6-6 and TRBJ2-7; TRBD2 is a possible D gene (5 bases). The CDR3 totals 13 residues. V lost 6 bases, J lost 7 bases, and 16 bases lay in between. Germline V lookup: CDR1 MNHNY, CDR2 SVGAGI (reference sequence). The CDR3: CASSRARDAEQYF. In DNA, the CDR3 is TGTGCCAGCAGCCGGGCCCGGGATGCGGAGCAGTACTTC.

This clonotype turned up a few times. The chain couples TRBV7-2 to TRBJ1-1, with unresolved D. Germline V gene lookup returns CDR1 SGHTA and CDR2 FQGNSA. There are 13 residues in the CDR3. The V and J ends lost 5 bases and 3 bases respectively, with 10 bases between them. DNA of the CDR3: TGTGCCAGCAGCCGCTCTGTGGACACTGAAGCTTTCTTT. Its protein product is CASSRSVDTEAFF.

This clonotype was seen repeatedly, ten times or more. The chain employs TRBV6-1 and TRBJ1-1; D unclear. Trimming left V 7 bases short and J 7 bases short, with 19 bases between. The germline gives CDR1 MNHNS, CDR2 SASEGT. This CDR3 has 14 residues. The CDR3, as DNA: TGTGCCAGCACCCGAAGCGGGGTCTCGTATGAAGCTTTCTTT. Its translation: CASTRSGVSYEAFF.

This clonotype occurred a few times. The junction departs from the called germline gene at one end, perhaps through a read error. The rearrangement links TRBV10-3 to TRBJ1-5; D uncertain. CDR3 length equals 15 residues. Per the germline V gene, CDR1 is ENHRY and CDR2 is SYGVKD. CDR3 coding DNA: TGTGCCATCAGTGAGTCGGTATTTAGCAATCAGCCCCAGAATTTT. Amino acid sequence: CAISESVFSNQPQNF.